This TCR beta chain was sequenced in a study of Ad26.COV2.S vaccination and SARS-CoV-2 variants. For the study at large: Donor participated within the Ad26.COV2.S arm of the COV1001 trial. By the intramuscular route, Ad26.COV2.S was given once, or twice 56 days apart. Study-level findings and limits: Vaccine recipients surpassed placebo recipients in spike-specific TCR breadth.

As regards this clone: Its antigen is unknown.

Produced via immunoSEQ multiplex PCR; TCRdb's table is partial and in-frame only. Here the sample spans 440,000 or so clones, 80% to 90% being singletons. The treatment: around 19 received Ad26.COV2.S at low or high dose, single or two shots; roughly 5 received placebo; per-sample allocation not given. Collection of samples fell on day 63 after the first vaccine or placebo injection. In Boston, an adult donor aged 18-55 years took part. Germline-derived CDR1 and CDR2 are SGHDT and YYEEEE. The CDR3 is 14 amino acids. Trimming left V 1 base short and J 3 bases short, with 11 bases between. The receptor was isolated from a person between 18 and 59 years old who received the Ad26.COV2.S COVID-19 vaccine or a placebo. The sequencing here drew on peripheral blood, taken in a trial of Ad26.COV2.S vaccine versus placebo. J is TRBJ2-7 and V is TRBV5-6; D uncertain. The CDR3 sequence is CASSLSGVYYEQYF. The CDR3 nucleotides are TGTGCCAGCAGCTTGTCCGGAGTATACTACGAGCAGTACTTC.